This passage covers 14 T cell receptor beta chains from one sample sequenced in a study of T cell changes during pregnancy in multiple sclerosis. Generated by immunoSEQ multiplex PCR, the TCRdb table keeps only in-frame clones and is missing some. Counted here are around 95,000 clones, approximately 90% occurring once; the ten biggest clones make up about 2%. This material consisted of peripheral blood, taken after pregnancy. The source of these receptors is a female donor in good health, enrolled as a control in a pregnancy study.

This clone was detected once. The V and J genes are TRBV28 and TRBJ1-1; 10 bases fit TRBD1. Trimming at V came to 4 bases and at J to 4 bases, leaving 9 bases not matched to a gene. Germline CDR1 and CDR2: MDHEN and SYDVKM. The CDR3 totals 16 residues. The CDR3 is CASSSPTGGFVTEAFF. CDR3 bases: TGTGCCAGCAGTTCCCCGACAGGGGGCTTTGTCACTGAAGCTTTCTTT. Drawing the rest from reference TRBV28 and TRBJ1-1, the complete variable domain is DVKVTQSSRYLVKRTGEKVFLECVQDMDHENMFWYRQDPGLGLRLIYFSYDVKMKEKGDIPEGYSVSREKKERFSLILESASTNQTSMYLCASSSPTGGFVTEAFFGQGTRLTVV.

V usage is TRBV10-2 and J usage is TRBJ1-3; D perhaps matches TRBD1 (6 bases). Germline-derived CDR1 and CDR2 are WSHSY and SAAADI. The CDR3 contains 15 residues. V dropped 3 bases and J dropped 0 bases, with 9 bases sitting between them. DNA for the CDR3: TGCGCCAGCAGTGAAGCAGGGGTCTCTGGAAACACCATATATTTT. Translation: CASSEAGVSGNTIYF.

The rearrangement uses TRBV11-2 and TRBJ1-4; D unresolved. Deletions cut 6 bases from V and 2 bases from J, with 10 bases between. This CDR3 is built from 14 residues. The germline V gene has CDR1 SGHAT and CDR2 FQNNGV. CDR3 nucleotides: TGTGCCAGCAGTCCAGGCAGCACTAATGAAAAACTGTTTTTT. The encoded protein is CASSPGSTNEKLFF. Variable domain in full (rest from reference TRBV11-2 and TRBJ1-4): EAGVAQSPRYKIIEKRQSVAFWCNPISGHATLYWYQQILGQGPKLLIQFQNNGVVDDSQLPKDRFSAERLKGVDSTLKIQPAKLEDSAVYLCASSPGSTNEKLFFGSGTQLSVL.

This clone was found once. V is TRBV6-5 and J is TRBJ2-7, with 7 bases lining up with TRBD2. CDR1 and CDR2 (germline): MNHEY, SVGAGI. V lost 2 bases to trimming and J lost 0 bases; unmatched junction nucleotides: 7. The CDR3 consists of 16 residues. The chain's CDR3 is CASSYGGGFTSYEQYF. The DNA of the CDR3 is TGTGCCAGCAGTTACGGGGGAGGGTTCACCTCCTACGAGCAGTACTTC.

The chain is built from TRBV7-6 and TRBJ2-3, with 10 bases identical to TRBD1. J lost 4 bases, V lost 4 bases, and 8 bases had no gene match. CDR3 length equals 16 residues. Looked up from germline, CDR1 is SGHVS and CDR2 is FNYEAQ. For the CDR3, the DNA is TGTGCCAGCAGCTCCTCGACAGGGGGCAACGCAGATACGCAGTATTTT. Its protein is CASSSSTGGNADTQYF.

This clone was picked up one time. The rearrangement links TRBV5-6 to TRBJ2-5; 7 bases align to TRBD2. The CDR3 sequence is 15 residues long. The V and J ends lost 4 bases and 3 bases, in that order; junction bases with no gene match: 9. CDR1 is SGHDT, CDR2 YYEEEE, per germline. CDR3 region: CASSPAGVGKETQYF. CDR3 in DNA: TGTGCCAGCAGCCCGGCGGGGGTAGGTAAAGAGACCCAGTACTTC.

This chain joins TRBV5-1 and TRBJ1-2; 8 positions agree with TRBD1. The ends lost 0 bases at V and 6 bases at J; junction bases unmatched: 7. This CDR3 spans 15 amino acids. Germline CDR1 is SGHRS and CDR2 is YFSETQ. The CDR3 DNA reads TGCGCCAGCAGCTTGGTGGCAGGGGGCGCGGATGGCTACACCTTC. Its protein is CASSLVAGGADGYTF.

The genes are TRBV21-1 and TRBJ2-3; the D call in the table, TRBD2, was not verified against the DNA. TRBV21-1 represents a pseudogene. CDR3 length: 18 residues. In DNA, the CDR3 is TGTGCCAGCAGCAATGGGGCTAGCGGGAGGGTAAGCACAGATACGCAGTATTTT. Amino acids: CASSNGASGRVSTDTQYF.

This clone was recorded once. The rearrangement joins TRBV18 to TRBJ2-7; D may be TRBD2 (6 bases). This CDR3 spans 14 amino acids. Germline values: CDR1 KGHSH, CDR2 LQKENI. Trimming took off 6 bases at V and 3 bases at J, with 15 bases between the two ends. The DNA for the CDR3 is TGTGCCAGCTCTCTCCGGGACTCTAACTACGAGCAGTACTTC. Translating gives CASSLRDSNYEQYF. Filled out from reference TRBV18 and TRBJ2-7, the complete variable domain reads NAGVMQNPRHLVRRRGQEARLRCSPMKGHSHVYWYRQLPEEGLKFMVYLQKENIIDESGMPKERFSAEFPKEGPSILRIQQVVRGDSAAYFCASSLRDSNYEQYFGPGTRLTVT.

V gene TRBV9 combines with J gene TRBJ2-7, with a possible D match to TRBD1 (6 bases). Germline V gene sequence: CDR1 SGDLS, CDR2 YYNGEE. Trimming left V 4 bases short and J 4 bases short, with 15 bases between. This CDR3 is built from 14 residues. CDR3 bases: TGTGCCAGCAGCCCATCGACAGGTGCTTACGAGCAGTACTTC. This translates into CASSPSTGAYEQYF. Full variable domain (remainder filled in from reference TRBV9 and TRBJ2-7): DSGVTQTPKHLITATGQRVTLRCSPRSGDLSVYWYQQSLDQGLQFLIQYYNGEERAKGNILERFSAQQFPDLHSELNLSSLELGDSALYFCASSPSTGAYEQYFGPGTRLTVT.

CDR3 protein: CASSIFGGVGYEQYF. The DNA of the CDR3 is TGTGCCAGTAGTATATTCGGCGGGGTTGGGTACGAGCAGTACTTC. The V and J genes are TRBV19 and TRBJ2-7; weak D call: TRBD2 (6 bases). The CDR3 extends over 15 amino acids. Trimming took 2 bases from V and 4 from J, leaving 15 bases between them. Germline CDR1 and CDR2: LNHDA and SQIVND (reference sequence).

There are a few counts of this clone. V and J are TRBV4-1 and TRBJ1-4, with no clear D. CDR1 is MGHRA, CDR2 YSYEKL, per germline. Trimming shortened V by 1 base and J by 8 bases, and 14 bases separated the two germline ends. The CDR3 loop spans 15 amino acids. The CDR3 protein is CASSQVPGYGEKLFF. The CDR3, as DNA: TGCGCCAGCAGCCAAGTTCCCGGGTACGGAGAAAAACTGTTTTTT.

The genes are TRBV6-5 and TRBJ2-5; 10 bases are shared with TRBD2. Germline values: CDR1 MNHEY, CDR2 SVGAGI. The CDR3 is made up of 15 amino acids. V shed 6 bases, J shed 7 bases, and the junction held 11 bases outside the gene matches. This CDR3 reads CASSLQRGGRVTQYF. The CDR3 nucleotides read TGTGCCAGCAGCCTCCAGCGGGGGGGCCGGGTGACCCAGTACTTC.

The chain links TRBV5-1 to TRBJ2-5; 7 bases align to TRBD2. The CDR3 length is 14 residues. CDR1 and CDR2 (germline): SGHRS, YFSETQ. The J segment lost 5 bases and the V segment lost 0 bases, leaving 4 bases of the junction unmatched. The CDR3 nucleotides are TGCGCCAGCAGCTTGGGTCCCGGGGGGGAGACCCAGTACTTC. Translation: CASSLGPGGETQYF. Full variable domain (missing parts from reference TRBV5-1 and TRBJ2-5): KAGVTQTPRYLIKTRGQQVTLSCSPISGHRSVSWYQQTPGQGLQFLFEYFSETQRNKGNFPGRFSGRQFSNSRSEMNVSTLELGDSALYLCASSLGPGGETQYFGPGTRLLVL.